Sequencing of this T cell receptor (beta chain) was carried out in a study of STAT5B mutations in CD4+ large granular lymphocyte leukemia. Profiling relied on immunoSEQ multiplex PCR, and the TCRdb table lists in-frame clones only, not all of them. The data show around 28,000 clones, approximately 84% seen once. CDR3 length equals 14 residues. After removal of 4 bases from V and 6 bases from J, the junction contained 8 bases not matched to a gene. CDR1 is SGHNT and CDR2 is YYREEE in the germline V gene (reference sequence). The receptor was derived from a human donor in good health. Input material: CD4+ T cells from blood buffy coats. The chain combines TRBV5-4 with TRBJ2-5; 8 bases map to TRBD2. The DNA for the CDR3 is TGTGCCAGCAGCCCATCGACTAGCGAAAAGACCCAGTACTTC. It yields the protein CASSPSTSEKTQYF.